This T cell receptor beta chain was captured in a study of cytomegalovirus exposure and HLA in healthy donors. In the study overall: The same platform used for the approximately 700 first-cohort repertoires was also used for the approximately 120 validation repertoires, as a later analysis reported.

Germline trimming cut 2 bases from V and 0 bases from J; bases unmatched to any gene: 1. The CDR3 is 15 residues long. Germline CDR1 reads MNHEY; CDR2 reads SMNVEV (reference sequence). Sequenced by immunoSEQ multiplex PCR; TCRdb stores in-frame clones only, minus some. The sample carries under 250,000 clones, about nine tenths recorded once. In the case of this clone: The antigen is undetermined.

Broader study findings: Published work reported that the classifier diagnosed cytomegalovirus status with high specificity and sensitivity. In vitro testing confirmed a few CMV-associated chains as specific for CMV antigens. First-cohort TCR clusters were later found to tend to co-occur in the 130 or so validation repertoires.

This chain uses TRBV27 with TRBJ2-1; 7 bases match TRBD2. The receptor was derived from a young woman in good health and CMV-seropositive. The material sequenced was PBMCs. The CDR3 spells CASSLTGGSYNEQFF. The CDR3 DNA follows: TGTGCCAGCAGTTTAACGGGGGGCTCCTACAATGAGCAGTTCTTC.